This T cell receptor (beta chain) was captured by sequencing in a study of cytomegalovirus exposure and HLA in healthy donors. The CDR3 covers 15 residues. V shed 1 base, J shed 5 bases, and the junction held 6 bases outside the gene matches. The germline V gene has CDR1 MNHNS and CDR2 SASEGT. Use of 60 Vbeta and 13 Jbeta primers characterized the PCR. Clones were sequenced by immunoSEQ multiplex PCR, and TCRdb holds only the in-frame ones, with some missing. The table records 200,000 to 250,000 clones, over 60% of them present only once. The chain links TRBV6-1 to TRBJ2-5, with 8 bases lining up with TRBD1. The sequenced sample consisted of PBMCs. The TCR was taken from a middle-aged man in good health and CMV-seronegative. CDR3 coding DNA: TGTGCCAGCAGTGAAGGGGCAGGGGGCTCGGAGACCCAGTACTTC. Translated: CASSEGAGGSETQYF.